This TCR beta chain emerged from a study of blood T cell repertoires in COVID-19. Study as a whole: Samples taken during acute and convalescent COVID-19 were collected in the United States, Italy and Spain. Nucleic acid was either cDNA or gDNA, and it came from T cells, B-cell-depleted T cells, or PBMCs.

The table came from immunoSEQ multiplex PCR; TCRdb's copy has only in-frame clones and leaves some out. The sample carries more than 200,000 clones, roughly 80% recorded once. Germline V gene sequence: CDR1 MNHEY, CDR2 SVGAGI. This CDR3 is 15 amino acids long. Trimming removed 6 bases from V and 3 bases from J; junction bases left unmatched: 5. The V and J genes are TRBV6-5 and TRBJ1-5; 10 bases are a match to TRBD1. This TCR came from a woman aged 70-85 years with active or convalescent COVID-19. Source material: peripheral blood. The CDR3 nucleotides are TGTGCCAGCAGACCGGACAGGGGGATCAATCAGCCCCAGCATTTT. It codes for CASRPDRGINQPQHF.